Given below is one T cell receptor beta chain in context. This record comes from a study of blood T cell repertoires in COVID-19. At the level of the study: Sites across the United States, Italy and Spain contributed samples from acute and convalescent COVID-19. From T cells, B-cell-depleted T cells, or PBMCs came the material, which was cDNA or gDNA.

TCRdb's table, derived via immunoSEQ multiplex PCR, lists solely in-frame clones and lacks some. The sample includes 50,000 to 65,000 clones, around 90% of them seen just once. CDR3 length: 15 amino acids. Germline lookup yields CDR1 SNHLY and CDR2 FYNNEI. V shed 8 bases and J 6 bases; nucleotides not matched to a gene: 10. Sequencing input: peripheral blood. This receptor was identified in a man aged 50-60 years with active COVID-19. The chain has TRBV2 and TRBJ2-2, with 9 bases that match TRBD1. The CDR3 bases are TGTGCCAGCCTGAGAGGGACAGGGTTCGCCGGGGAGCTGTTTTTT. This codes for CASLRGTGFAGELFF.